Following are 27 T cell receptor beta chains from one sample sequenced in a study of spatial heterogeneity in lung cancer. Time point meaning: sample taken at primary tumor resection. TCRdb redid the calling of the 5' RACE reads with MiXCR, one entry per CDR3 protein. The top ten clones hold around 16% of a sample with about 7,700 distinct CDR3 sequences, roughly 16% of them seen once. Sequencing used normal lung tissue next to the tumor, obtained at surgery. The receptors come from a male donor with early-stage non-small cell lung cancer.

Ten or more counts support this clonotype. The genes are TRBV20-1 and TRBJ1-5; 8 nucleotides line up with TRBD1. Germline CDR1 is DFQATT and CDR2 is SNEGSKA (reference sequence). V lost 1 base and J lost 5; bases outside the gene matches: 7. CDR3 length: 15 amino acids. DNA of the CDR3: TGCAGTGCTAGAGGGACGGACAGGGAGTATCAGCCCCAGCATTTT. This gives the protein CSARGTDREYQPQHF.

This clonotype showed up just a few times. The chain recombines TRBV28 with TRBJ2-1, with 14 bases fitting TRBD2. Germline CDR1 reads MDHEN; CDR2 reads SYDVKM. The CDR3 contains 13 residues. With V trimmed by 11 bases and J by 7 bases, 4 bases remained unmatched. This CDR3 reads CAAGTSGRNEQFF. CDR3 bases: TGTGCCGCAGGGACTAGCGGGAGAAATGAGCAGTTCTTC. The variable domain in full, with the rest retrieved from reference TRBV28 and TRBJ2-1, is DVKVTQSSRYLVKRTGEKVFLECVQDMDHENMFWYRQDPGLGLRLIYFSYDVKMKEKGDIPEGYSVSREKKERFSLILESASTNQTSMYLCAAGTSGRNEQFFGPGTRLTVL.

The CDR3 coding sequence is TGCAGCGTTGGAGGACAGATGAACACTGAAGCTTTCTTT. This gives the protein CSVGGQMNTEAFF. The chain has TRBV29-1 and TRBJ1-1; TRBD1 is a possible D gene (6 bases). CDR1 is SQVTM and CDR2 is ANQGSEA in the germline V gene. V was shortened by 4 bases and J by 0 bases, with 9 bases between the two germline ends. The CDR3 extends over 13 amino acids.

The J gene is TRBJ1-1, the V gene TRBV5-5, with 7 nucleotides matching TRBD1. In germline, CDR1 is SGHKS, CDR2 YYEKEE (reference sequence). The CDR3 has 13 amino acids. V trimming: 2 bases; J trimming: 4 bases; junction bases outside the gene matches: 2. For the CDR3, the DNA is TGTGCCAGCAGCTTTTCAGGGGGCACTGAAGCTTTCTTT. This gives the protein CASSFSGGTEAFF. Filled out from reference TRBV5-5 and TRBJ1-1, the complete variable domain reads DAGVTQSPTHLIKTRGQQVTLRCSPISGHKSVSWYQQVLGQGPQFIFQYYEKEERGRGNFPDRFSARQFPNYSSELNVNALLLGDSALYLCASSFSGGTEAFFGQGTRLTVV.

This clonotype was picked up many times. The rearrangement links TRBV6-5 to TRBJ2-3; D is uncertain. Deletions cut 7 bases from V and 11 bases from J, with 19 bases between. CDR3 length: 13 amino acids. Looked up from germline, CDR1 is MNHEY and CDR2 is SVGAGI. CDR3 residues: CASTTLRSSVQYF. CDR3 DNA: TGTGCCAGCACCACTTTACGTTCAAGCGTGCAGTATTTT.

This chain links TRBV27 with TRBJ1-1, with 8 bases matching TRBD1. The V gene's germline CDR1 is MNHEY and CDR2 SMNVEV (reference sequence). Trimming at V came to 3 bases and at J to 4 bases, leaving 4 bases not matched to a gene. This CDR3 contains 14 residues. In DNA, the CDR3 is TGTGCCAGCAGTTTGGGCAGGGGGCCCACTGAAGCTTTCTTT. Translation gives CASSLGRGPTEAFF.

This clonotype has just a few counts. The chain couples TRBV7-2 to TRBJ2-7, with TRBD1 matching 9 bases. V trimming: 5 bases; J trimming: 5 bases; junction bases outside the gene matches: 4. The CDR3 runs to 13 residues. From germline, CDR1 is SGHTA and CDR2 FQGNSA. The CDR3 DNA reads as TGTGCCAGCAGCCGACGGACAGGGGACGAGCAGTACTTC. Amino acids: CASSRRTGDEQYF. Together with reference TRBV7-2 and TRBJ2-7, the CDR3 gives the full variable domain: GAGVSQSPSNKVTEKGKDVELRCDPISGHTALYWYRQSLGQGLEFLIYFQGNSAPDKSGLPSDRFSAERTGGSVSTLTIQRTQQEDSAVYLCASSRRTGDEQYFGPGTRLTVT.

This clonotype was picked up many times. The gene calls are TRBV6-5 and TRBJ1-1, with 8 nucleotides matching TRBD1. Germline V lookup: CDR1 MNHEY, CDR2 SVGAGI. This CDR3 contains 12 residues. Trimming at V came to 4 bases and at J to 11 bases, leaving 6 bases not matched to a gene. The CDR3 is CASSFRTGMAFF. In nucleotides, the CDR3 is TGTGCCAGCAGTTTTCGGACAGGGATGGCTTTCTTT.

V and J are TRBV20-1 and TRBJ2-7; D not certain. CDR1 is DFQATT, CDR2 SNEGSKA, per germline (reference sequence). The CDR3 runs to 11 residues. Trimming cost V 5 bases and J 3 bases, with 8 bases left between them. CDR3 sequence (DNA): TGCAGTGCTGTTCACAGCTACGAGCAGTACTTC. It translates to CSAVHSYEQYF.

The chain recombines TRBV2 with TRBJ2-7; unclear D gene. Germline V gene data show CDR1 as SNHLY and CDR2 as FYNNEI. The CDR3 spans 11 residues. With 4 bases removed from V and 3 bases from J, the gap between germline ends came to 4 bases. This chain's CDR3 is CASSGHYEQYF. The CDR3 nucleotides are TGTGCCAGCAGTGGGCACTACGAGCAGTACTTC.

The rearrangement links TRBV29-1 to TRBJ2-3, with TRBD2 as a possible D gene (6 bases). V lost 6 bases and J 4 bases, leaving 20 bases between the germline ends. Germline CDR1 and CDR2: SQVTM and ANQGSEA. There are 15 residues in the CDR3. The CDR3 nucleotides are TGCAGCGTCATCTCCTGGGGGGTAGGCGCAGATACGCAGTATTTT. Its translation is CSVISWGVGADTQYF.

This clonotype came up many times. The chain carries TRBV6-2 or TRBV6-3 and TRBJ1-1; D gene uncertain. Germline CDR1 and CDR2: MNHEY and SVGEGT. The CDR3 runs 15 residues. The ends were cut back, 4 bases at V and 0 bases at J, with 12 bases in the middle. The CDR3 loop is CASSFSVGLNTEAFF. CDR3 DNA sequence: TGTGCCAGCAGTTTTTCAGTAGGTTTGAACACTGAAGCTTTCTTT.

The V gene is TRBV6-2 or TRBV6-3, the J gene TRBJ1-6; D is uncertain. Per the germline V gene, CDR1 is MNHEY and CDR2 is SVGEGT. V shed 8 bases and J shed 7 bases, with 12 bases lying between them. CDR3 length equals 13 residues. The CDR3 DNA follows: TGTGCCAGCGCCCCATGGGCCAATTCACCCCTCCACTTT. Residues: CASAPWANSPLHF.

In this sample, this clonotype turned up many times. This rearrangement joins TRBV20-1 to TRBJ2-7, with 12 bases lining up with TRBD2. The length of the CDR3 is 17 residues. After removal of 0 bases from V and 2 bases from J, the junction contained 8 bases not matched to a gene. Germline CDR1 and CDR2: DFQATT and SNEGSKA (reference sequence). CDR3 in DNA: TGCAGTGCTAGAGATCCTAGCGGGGGGGTAATTACCTACGAGCAGTACTTC. Its translation is CSARDPSGGVITYEQYF.

The rearrangement links TRBV27 to TRBJ1-2; 7 positions agree with TRBD1. The CDR3 extends over 13 amino acids. Trimming took 5 bases from V and 7 from J; bases not matched to a gene: 7. Germline CDR1 is MNHEY and CDR2 is SMNVEV (reference sequence). This CDR3 is CASSPTGRVGYTF. CDR3 bases: TGTGCCAGCAGTCCGACAGGGAGAGTTGGCTACACCTTC.

This clonotype was detected once. The genes are TRBV4-1 and TRBJ2-3; 10 bases are shared with TRBD2. From germline, CDR1 is MGHRA and CDR2 YSYEKL. CDR3 length: 18 residues. V was clipped by 4 bases and J by 3 bases; unmatched bases: 13. The DNA of the CDR3 is TGCGCCAGCAGCCCTACGCAGACCCAACTAGCGGGGACAGATACGCAGTATTTT. Translation: CASSPTQTQLAGTDTQYF.

At least ten counts were recorded for this clonotype. This chain uses TRBV6-1 with TRBJ1-2; weak D call: TRBD1 (6 bases). V was pared by 6 bases and J by 4 bases, with 12 bases between. This CDR3 contains 13 residues. Germline CDR1 MNHNS, CDR2 SASEGT. The CDR3 reads CASRTGGSYGYTF. CDR3 nucleotide sequence: TGTGCCAGCAGGACAGGAGGATCCTATGGCTACACCTTC.

V and J are TRBV29-1 and TRBJ2-1; D not resolved. V lost 4 bases and J lost 2, with 6 bases in between. The germline V gene has CDR1 SQVTM and CDR2 ANQGSEA. This CDR3 region has 12 residues. DNA of the CDR3: TGCAGCGTTGTGTATACCTACAATGAGCAGTTCTTC. Its protein is CSVVYTYNEQFF.

The chain uses TRBV7-2 and TRBJ2-3, with 8 bases aligning to TRBD1. V was clipped by 4 bases and J by 1 base; unmatched bases: 7. The CDR3 has 16 amino acids. Germline V gene lookup returns CDR1 SGHTA and CDR2 FQGNSA. In DNA form, the CDR3 reads TGTGCCAGCAGCTCCCGAGACAGGGGCGGCACAGATACGCAGTATTTT. It codes for CASSSRDRGGTDTQYF.

In DNA form, the CDR3 reads TGTGCCAGCAGTTCCGCCTACTACGAGCAGTACTTC. It encodes CASSSAYYEQYF. The chain combines TRBV6-2 or TRBV6-3 with TRBJ2-7; D uncertain. This CDR3 comprises 12 residues. V lost 4 bases, J lost 3 bases, and 7 bases lay in between. Germline-derived CDR1 and CDR2 are MNHEY and SVGEGT.

Note on this clonotype: A much larger clone differs by one base, so this may be a read error. This sequence joins TRBV5-6 and TRBJ1-1; D unclear. The CDR3 spans 13 residues. Germline CDR1 and CDR2: SGHDT and YYEEEE. This CDR3 is CASSLQLGTEAYF. The CDR3 DNA is TGTGCCAGCAGCTTGCAGTTGGGCACTGAAGCTTACTTT.

Ten or more counts support this clonotype. The chain is built from TRBV7-2 and TRBJ2-2; D is uncertain. Per the germline V gene, CDR1 is SGHTA and CDR2 is FQGNSA. CDR3 length equals 16 residues. V lost 3 bases to trimming and J lost 0 bases, with 11 bases between them. The CDR3 DNA is TGTGCCAGCAGCTTCTTAAATGTTGCGAACACCGGGGAGCTGTTTTTT. Its translation: CASSFLNVANTGELFF.

This clonotype has a handful of counts. The chain combines TRBV5-4 with TRBJ2-4; TRBD2 matches 8 bases. The germline gives CDR1 SGHNT, CDR2 YYREEE (reference sequence). The CDR3 consists of 17 residues. Trimming cost V 2 bases and J 7 bases; bases outside gene matches: 14. For the CDR3, the DNA is TGTGCCAGCAGCTTCCGGGACACAAAGGGACTAGGGAACATTCAGTACTTC. Encoded protein: CASSFRDTKGLGNIQYF.

This clonotype came up a few times. The CDR3 reads CSVDYWGYTF. The CDR3 region has the DNA TGCAGCGTTGACTACTGGGGCTACACCTTC. V gene TRBV29-1 combines with J gene TRBJ1-2; D uncertain. Germline CDR1 SQVTM, CDR2 ANQGSEA. The germline V and J ends were trimmed by 3 bases and 8 bases, with 7 bases remaining between them. The CDR3 is 10 residues long. Full variable domain (missing parts from reference TRBV29-1 and TRBJ1-2): SAVISQKPSRDICQRGTSLTIQCQVDSQVTMMFWYRQQPGQSLTLIATANQGSEATYESGFVIDKFPISRPNLTFSTLTVSNMSPEDSSIYLCSVDYWGYTFGSGTRLTVV.

This clonotype occurred many times. The chain employs TRBV5-4 and TRBJ2-1; 12 bases are shared with TRBD2. The CDR3 extends over 16 amino acids. The V gene's germline CDR1 is SGHNT and CDR2 YYREEE (reference sequence). V dropped 0 bases and J dropped 8; count of bases not matched to a gene: 6. CDR3 coding DNA: TGTGCCAGCAGCTTGGCCCTAGCGGGAGGGCTGGATGAGCAGTTCTTC. This codes for CASSLALAGGLDEQFF.

By sample share, this clonotype is medium-sized. The gene calls are TRBV6-2 or TRBV6-3 and TRBJ2-7, with TRBD2 matching over 10 bases. Germline-derived CDR1 and CDR2 are MNHEY and SVGEGT. V was pared by 2 bases and J by 3 bases, with 10 bases of the junction left unmatched. CDR3 length: 17 residues. CDR3 bases: TGTGCCAGCAGTTACGCTAAAGCTAGCGGGGGCGTCTACGAGCAGTACTTC. Amino acid sequence: CASSYAKASGGVYEQYF.

This clonotype rates as medium-sized (0.01 to 0.1%). This chain uses TRBV29-1 with TRBJ1-1, with D possibly TRBD1 on 6 matching bases. Trimming left V 1 base short and J 4 bases short, with 10 bases between. This CDR3 region has 13 residues. Germline V gives CDR1 SQVTM, CDR2 ANQGSEA. The CDR3 loop reads CSVEGGPLTEAFF. CDR3 DNA: TGCAGCGTTGAAGGGGGGCCACTCACTGAAGCTTTCTTT.